This passage covers 27 T cell receptor beta chains from one sample sequenced in a study of early T cells in non-severe SARS-CoV-2 infection. MiXCR, run by TCRdb on the 5' RACE reads, gives a single entry per CDR3 protein. This table has more than 20,000 distinct CDR3 sequences, around 4.5% appearing once. The specimen was whole blood. Receptors were obtained from an adult who was a healthcare worker with PCR-confirmed SARS-CoV-2 infection or an uninfected control (not recorded which).

The sample holds many counts of this clonotype. J is TRBJ1-2 and V is TRBV11-2, with D possibly matching TRBD1 (6 bases). Per germline, CDR1 SGHAT and CDR2 FQNNGV. This CDR3 has 17 amino acids. V was clipped by 0 bases and J by 3 bases, with 17 bases between them. This CDR3 is CASSLDPDSPEDYGYTF. The CDR3 DNA follows: TGTGCCAGCAGCTTAGATCCGGACAGTCCAGAGGACTATGGCTACACCTTC. Using reference TRBV11-2 and TRBJ1-2 for the parts outside the CDR3, the full variable domain is EAGVAQSPRYKIIEKRQSVAFWCNPISGHATLYWYQQILGQGPKLLIQFQNNGVVDDSQLPKDRFSAERLKGVDSTLKIQPAKLEDSAVYLCASSLDPDSPEDYGYTFGSGTRLTVV.

This clonotype was seen more than once but under ten times. The V gene is TRBV6-2 or TRBV6-3, the J gene TRBJ2-1; tentative D call: TRBD1 (6 bases). V was shortened by 7 bases and J by 0 bases, with 13 bases between the two germline ends. Germline-derived CDR1 and CDR2 are MNHEY and SVGEGT. The CDR3 length is 15 residues. The CDR3: CASIGDRISYNEQFF. In DNA form, the CDR3 reads TGTGCCAGCATCGGCGACAGGATCTCCTACAATGAGCAGTTCTTC.

This clonotype came up a few times. The chain recombines TRBV20-1 with TRBJ2-4, with D possibly matching TRBD2 (6 bases). This CDR3 is 14 amino acids long. Germline V gene sequence: CDR1 DFQATT, CDR2 SNEGSKA (reference sequence). The germline V and J ends were trimmed by 6 bases and 6 bases, with 18 bases remaining between them. The CDR3 region has the DNA TGCAGTGCGAAGAGCCCGGGACTCAGAAACATTCAGTACTTC. Translation: CSAKSPGLRNIQYF.

This clonotype has a count of ten or more. This sequence joins TRBV12-3 or TRBV12-4 and TRBJ1-6; D gene ambiguous. This CDR3 has 17 amino acids. Trimming removed 5 bases from V and 0 bases from J, with 14 bases in between. The CDR3 nucleotides are TGTGCCAGCAGTCTCTCAGACCGAAGCTCCTATAATTCACCCCTCCACTTT. Residues: CASSLSDRSSYNSPLHF.

At least ten counts were recorded for this clonotype. The V gene is TRBV28, the J gene TRBJ1-5; a possible D gene is TRBD1 (6 bases). CDR3 length: 19 amino acids. V shed 4 bases and J shed 0 bases, with 22 bases lying between them. Germline CDR1 and CDR2: MDHEN and SYDVKM. CDR3 in DNA: TGTGCCAGCAGTTACCCACCGACACCGGGGGCTTATAGCAATCAGCCCCAGCATTTT. Residues: CASSYPPTPGAYSNQPQHF.

This clonotype was detected ten times or more. The V gene is TRBV30, the J gene TRBJ1-1, with TRBD1 as a possible D gene (6 bases). Germline values: CDR1 GTSNPN, CDR2 SVGIG (reference sequence). This CDR3 is built from 13 residues. V was pared by 6 bases and J by 0 bases, with 11 bases between. DNA of the CDR3: TGTGCCTGCCCCGGACAGATGAACACTGAAGCTTTCTTT. This gives the protein CACPGQMNTEAFF.

The chain is built from TRBV11-2 and TRBJ2-7; 9 positions agree with TRBD1. The germline CDR1 and CDR2 sequences are SGHAT and FQNNGV. The V segment lost 4 bases and the J segment 2 bases; nucleotides outside the gene matches: 6. The CDR3 consists of 15 residues. CDR3 nucleotides: TGTGCCAGCAGCTCCCTGGACAGGGGAGCCTACGAGCAGTACTTC. This codes for CASSSLDRGAYEQYF.

This clonotype is medium-sized. The gene calls are TRBV20-1 and TRBJ1-2; TRBD1 agrees at 10 bases. V was pared by 3 bases and J by 2 bases, with 0 bases of the junction left unmatched. Germline V gene sequence: CDR1 DFQATT, CDR2 SNEGSKA (reference sequence). The CDR3 consists of 13 residues. The CDR3 DNA is TGCAGTGCTAGGGGACAGGGGAACTATGGCTACACCTTC. Translating gives CSARGQGNYGYTF.

This clonotype was recorded at least ten times. The V and J genes are TRBV6-6 and TRBJ2-4, with a weak D call TRBD2 (7 bases). Germline CDR1 reads MNHNY; CDR2 reads SVGAGI (reference sequence). Between the trimmed V and J ends, which lost 10 bases and 2 bases, there was a span of 12 bases. The CDR3 covers 13 residues. The CDR3 loop is CAIRGGPKNIQYF. The CDR3 nucleotides read TGTGCCATCAGGGGAGGGCCCAAAAACATTCAGTACTTC.

This clonotype has at least ten counts. The chain combines TRBV3-1 with TRBJ2-1, with 10 nucleotides matching TRBD1. The junction had 5 bases not matched to a gene; V was cut back by 2 bases and J by 7 bases. This CDR3 is built from 15 residues. Germline CDR1 LGHDT, CDR2 YNNKEL (reference sequence). CDR3 nucleotides: TGTGCCAGCAGCCAATACCGGGACAGGGGTAATGAGCAGTTCTTC. As protein: CASSQYRDRGNEQFF.

This clonotype occurred many times. The CDR3 protein is CASSQDLGTNYGYTF. Written as DNA, the CDR3 is TGCGCCAGCAGCCAAGATCTGGGAACGAACTATGGCTACACCTTC. The rearrangement uses TRBV4-1 and TRBJ1-2; no definite D call. Trimming removed 0 bases at V and 2 bases at J, with 10 bases between. This CDR3 region has 15 residues. The germline V gene encodes CDR1 MGHRA and CDR2 YSYEKL.

This clonotype showed up just a few times. V is TRBV4-3 and J is TRBJ2-7; TRBD1 might be the D (6 bases). There are 14 residues in the CDR3. Germline V gene lookup returns CDR1 LGHNA and CDR2 YSLEER. V was trimmed by 1 base and J by 4 bases, leaving 11 bases between them. The DNA for the CDR3 is TGCGCCAGCAGCCAAGTACAGGGTATTTACGAGCAGTACTTC. Residues: CASSQVQGIYEQYF.

This clonotype was seen at least ten times. This chain joins TRBV6-5 and TRBJ2-7; D is unclear. The germline V gene has CDR1 MNHEY and CDR2 SVGAGI. Trimming shortened V by 6 bases and J by 0 bases, and 12 bases separated the two germline ends. There are 14 residues in the CDR3. In DNA form, the CDR3 reads TGTGCCAGCAGGCGCACGGTGACCTCCTACGAGCAGTACTTC. Translation: CASRRTVTSYEQYF.

In this sample, this clonotype turned up many times. V gene TRBV12-3 or TRBV12-4 combines with J gene TRBJ2-7; D remains unclear. V was shortened by 6 bases and J by 2 bases, with 8 bases between the two germline ends. The CDR3 is made up of 12 amino acids. This chain's CDR3 is CASRAAAYEQYF. For the CDR3, the DNA is TGTGCCAGCAGGGCCGCAGCCTACGAGCAGTACTTC.

In this sample, this clonotype turned up many times. The chain employs TRBV12-3 or TRBV12-4 and TRBJ1-2; no firm D call. Trimming stripped 5 bases from V and 4 bases from J, with 11 bases between. This CDR3 is built from 13 residues. The CDR3 region has the DNA TGTGCCAGCAGTATTACAGCAATCTATGGCTACACCTTC. It specifies CASSITAIYGYTF.

This clonotype showed up many times. The rearrangement uses TRBV6-4 and TRBJ1-2; no firm D call. In germline, CDR1 is MRHNA, CDR2 SNTAGT. V was shortened by 4 bases and J by 1 base, with 7 bases between the two germline ends. The CDR3 length is 13 residues. This chain's CDR3 is CASSVGVNYGYTF. The CDR3 bases are TGTGCCAGCAGTGTTGGGGTTAACTATGGCTACACCTTC.

This clonotype was picked up many times. This chain joins TRBV24-1 and TRBJ2-2, with TRBD1 identical over 9 bases. The CDR3 is made up of 16 amino acids. After removal of 4 bases from V and 3 bases from J, the junction contained 5 bases not matched to a gene. CDR1 is KGHDR and CDR2 is SFDVKD in the germline V gene. CDR3: CATSETGGYHTGELFF. The CDR3 region has the DNA TGTGCCACCAGTGAGACAGGGGGATATCACACCGGGGAGCTGTTTTTT.

The V call is TRBV15, the J call TRBJ2-5; TRBD1 matches 7 bases. CDR1 is LNHNV, CDR2 YYDKDF, per germline (reference sequence). V trimming: 6 bases; J trimming: 0 bases; junction bases outside the gene matches: 1. The CDR3 is made up of 13 amino acids. The CDR3 nucleotides are TGTGCCACCAGGGGGACAGACCAAGAGACCCAGTACTTC. This gives the protein CATRGTDQETQYF.

CDR3 nucleotide sequence: TGTGCCAGCACCATAGCGGGGGGCTACAATGAGCAGTTCTTC. This translates into CASTIAGGYNEQFF. This rearrangement joins TRBV12-3 or TRBV12-4 to TRBJ2-1; 10 positions match TRBD2. The CDR3 runs 14 residues. The V segment lost 7 bases and the J segment 3 bases; nucleotides outside the gene matches: 3.

This clonotype was seen at least ten times. The V gene is TRBV9, the J gene TRBJ2-2, with unresolved D. CDR3 size: 15 residues. V was trimmed by 1 base and J by 6 bases, leaving 13 bases between them. Germline CDR1 SGDLS, CDR2 YYNGEE. The CDR3 DNA sequence: TGTGCCAGCAGCGTATTTGTAGGGAAGGCCGGGGAGCTGTTTTTT. It specifies CASSVFVGKAGELFF.

This clonotype was counted ten times or more. The V gene is TRBV5-1, the J gene TRBJ2-3; 16 bases fit TRBD2. Germline V gene lookup returns CDR1 SGHRS and CDR2 YFSETQ. The trim removed 4 bases at V and 5 bases at J, leaving 10 bases unmatched. This CDR3 has 18 amino acids. CDR3 loop: CASSPGTSGGASLDTQYF. The CDR3 DNA reads TGCGCCAGCAGCCCCGGGACTAGCGGGGGGGCGTCATTAGATACGCAGTATTTT.

Relative to its sample, this clonotype is medium-sized. The V call is TRBV2, the J call TRBJ1-3; no clear D. The length of the CDR3 is 12 residues. V gave up 1 base and J gave up 8 bases, with 6 bases separating them. The V gene's germline CDR1 is SNHLY and CDR2 FYNNEI. The CDR3 coding sequence is TGTGCCAGCAGTGAAGGGGCGGACACCATATATTTT. It codes for CASSEGADTIYF.

The sample holds many counts of this clonotype. The chain carries TRBV20-1 and TRBJ2-7, with 10 bases fitting TRBD2. This CDR3 has 13 amino acids. Germline V gene lookup returns CDR1 DFQATT and CDR2 SNEGSKA (reference sequence). The trim removed 6 bases at V and 3 bases at J, leaving 5 bases unmatched. Here the CDR3 reads CSATTSGVYEQYF. CDR3 nucleotides: TGCAGTGCCACTACTAGCGGGGTCTACGAGCAGTACTTC.

This clonotype was seen ten or more times. The rearrangement uses TRBV20-1 and TRBJ2-5; D may be TRBD2 (6 bases). CDR1 DFQATT and CDR2 SNEGSKA come from the germline V gene (reference sequence). The germline V and J ends were trimmed by 2 bases and 4 bases, with 8 bases remaining between them. The CDR3 is 12 amino acids. The CDR3 reads CSARPGVETQYF. Written as DNA, the CDR3 is TGCAGTGCTAGACCGGGGGTAGAGACCCAGTACTTC.

The chain recombines TRBV20-1 with TRBJ1-2; TRBD1 might be the D (5 bases). The CDR3 contains 14 residues. Germline CDR1 reads DFQATT; CDR2 reads SNEGSKA (reference sequence). Trimming took off 4 bases at V and 4 bases at J, with 16 bases between the two ends. The CDR3: CSATDWGDLYGYTF. The DNA of the CDR3 is TGCAGTGCTACGGACTGGGGGGACCTCTATGGCTACACCTTC.

This clonotype was observed at least ten times. This chain links TRBV2 with TRBJ1-4, with D possibly matching TRBD1 (6 bases). This CDR3 has 16 amino acids. Trimming took 3 bases from V and 7 from J, leaving 18 bases between them. Germline V gene data show CDR1 as SNHLY and CDR2 as FYNNEI. CDR3 DNA: TGTGCCAGCAGTGATCAGGGGAATGCGCTTTTTGAAAAACTGTTTTTT. Its protein product is CASSDQGNALFEKLFF.

This clonotype was seen at least ten times. The chain has TRBV7-6 and TRBJ2-2; TRBD2 agrees at 10 bases. V lost 3 bases to trimming and J lost 4 bases; unmatched junction nucleotides: 11. Germline loops: CDR1 SGHVS, CDR2 FNYEAQ. This CDR3 has 18 residues. The CDR3 sequence is CASSFGSSGGPSTGELFF. Written as DNA, the CDR3 is TGTGCCAGCAGCTTTGGTTCTAGCGGGGGCCCTAGCACCGGGGAGCTGTTTTTT.